Shown below are 3 T cell receptor delta chains from a single sample sequenced in a study of gamma delta lymphoproliferative disorders and STAT genes. The receptor sequences were amplified from genomic DNA of peripheral blood mononuclear cells. TCRdb re-called the multiplex PCR reads with CATT. The table lists some 1,300 delta-chain clones, around 0.84% of them singletons, with roughly 50% in the top ten. Sample: blood. These receptor sequences come from a human donor in good health.

The sample holds a few counts of this clone. TCRdb's entry gives the protein of a much larger clone, which mismatches this DNA's translation at residue 11, likely from a read error; the protein reported here is translated from the DNA. CDR3 sequence reads: CAFSCYNLLGEAYTDKLIF. DNA of the CDR3: TGTGCCTTCTCTTGCTATAATTTACTGGGGGAGGCGTACACCGATAAACTCATCTTT. V gene TRDV3 combines with J gene TRDJ1; 9 positions agree with TRDD3. Losses at the gene ends were 3 bases for V and 0 bases for J; bases not matched to a gene: 20. The CDR3 has 19 residues. CDR1 TVYSNPD and CDR2 GDNSRS come from the germline V gene (reference sequence).

A remark on this clone: It differs at one base from a far larger clone, so likely a read error. Other DNA variants within this sample encode the same CDR3. The chain joins TRDV1 to TRDJ3; weak D call: TRDD2 (7 bases). Germline CDR1 reads TSWWSYY; CDR2 reads QGS. The CDR3 is 24 amino acids. CDR3 in amino acids: CALGELSFFFLRTGSSWDTRQMFF. The CDR3 DNA sequence: TGCGCTCTTGGGGAACTTTCCTTCTTTTTCCTACGTACTGGGAGCTCCTGGGACACCCGACAGATGTTTTTC.

Remarks on this clone: With a far larger clone one base away, a read error is the likely cause. The identical CDR3 is also encoded by other nucleotide sequences in the sample. The V gene is TRDV3, the J gene TRDJ1, with 8 positions matching TRDD3. CDR1 is TVYSNPD and CDR2 is GDNSRS in the germline V gene (reference sequence). The CDR3 covers 19 residues. This CDR3 reads CAFSCYNLLGGAYTDKLIF. As DNA, the CDR3 is TGTGCCTTCTCTTGCTATAATTTACTGGGGGGGGCGTACACTGATAAACTCATCTTT. Full variable domain (missing parts from reference TRDV3 and TRDJ1): CDKVTQSSPDQTVASGSEVVLLCTYDTVYSNPDLFWYRIRPDYSFQFVFYGDNSRSEGADFTQGRFSVKHILTQKAFHLVISPVRTEDSATYYCAFSCYNLLGGAYTDKLIFGKGTRVTVEP.